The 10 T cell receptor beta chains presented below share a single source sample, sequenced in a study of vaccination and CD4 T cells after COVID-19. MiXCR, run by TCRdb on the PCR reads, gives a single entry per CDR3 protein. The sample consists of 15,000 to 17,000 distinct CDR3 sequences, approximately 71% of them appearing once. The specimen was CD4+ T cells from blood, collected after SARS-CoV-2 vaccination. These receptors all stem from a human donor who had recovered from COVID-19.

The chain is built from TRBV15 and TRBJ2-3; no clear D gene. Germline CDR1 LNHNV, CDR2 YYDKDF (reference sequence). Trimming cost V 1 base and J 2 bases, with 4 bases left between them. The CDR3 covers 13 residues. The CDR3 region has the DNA TGTGCCACCAGCAGAGCCTACACAGATACGCAGTATTTT. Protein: CATSRAYTDTQYF.

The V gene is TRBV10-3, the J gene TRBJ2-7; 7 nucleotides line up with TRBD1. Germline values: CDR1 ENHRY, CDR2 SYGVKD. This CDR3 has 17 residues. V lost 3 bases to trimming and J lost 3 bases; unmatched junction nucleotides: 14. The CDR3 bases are TGTGCCATCAGTGATCGGGATAGGGACAGACGGATCTACGAGCAGTACTTC. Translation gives CAISDRDRDRRIYEQYF.

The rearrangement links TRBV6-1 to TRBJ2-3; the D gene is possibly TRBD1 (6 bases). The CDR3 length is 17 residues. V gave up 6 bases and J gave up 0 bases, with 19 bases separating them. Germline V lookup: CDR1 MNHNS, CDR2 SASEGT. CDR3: CASRRDQGSTSTDTQYF. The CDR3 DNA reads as TGTGCCAGCAGAAGAGACCAGGGGTCAACGAGCACAGATACGCAGTATTTT.

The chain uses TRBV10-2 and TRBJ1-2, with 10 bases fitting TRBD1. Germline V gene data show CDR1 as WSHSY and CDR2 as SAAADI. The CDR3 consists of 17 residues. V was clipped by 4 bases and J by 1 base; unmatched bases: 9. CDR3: CASSGGTGVSGNYGYTF. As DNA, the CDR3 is TGCGCCAGCAGTGGGGGGACAGGGGTCTCCGGTAACTATGGCTACACCTTC.

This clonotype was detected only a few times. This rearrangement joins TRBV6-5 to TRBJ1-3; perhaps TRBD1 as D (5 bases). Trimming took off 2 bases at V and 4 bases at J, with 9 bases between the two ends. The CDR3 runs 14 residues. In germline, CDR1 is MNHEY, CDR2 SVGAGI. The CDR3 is CASSYTGLGNTIYF. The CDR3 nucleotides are TGTGCCAGCAGTTACACGGGACTCGGAAACACCATATATTTT.

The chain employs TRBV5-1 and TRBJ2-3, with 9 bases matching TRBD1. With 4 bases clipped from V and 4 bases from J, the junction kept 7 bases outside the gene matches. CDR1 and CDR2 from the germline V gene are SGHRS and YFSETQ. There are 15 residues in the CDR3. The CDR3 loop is CASSRDRVGSDTQYF. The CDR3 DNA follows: TGCGCCAGCAGCCGGGACAGGGTCGGATCAGATACGCAGTATTTT.

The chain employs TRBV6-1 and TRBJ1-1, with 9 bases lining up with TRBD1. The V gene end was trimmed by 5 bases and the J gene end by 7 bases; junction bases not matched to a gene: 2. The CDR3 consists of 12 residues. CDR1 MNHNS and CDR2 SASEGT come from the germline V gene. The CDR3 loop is CASSRQGDEAFF. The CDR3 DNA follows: TGTGCCAGCAGTAGACAGGGGGATGAAGCTTTCTTT.

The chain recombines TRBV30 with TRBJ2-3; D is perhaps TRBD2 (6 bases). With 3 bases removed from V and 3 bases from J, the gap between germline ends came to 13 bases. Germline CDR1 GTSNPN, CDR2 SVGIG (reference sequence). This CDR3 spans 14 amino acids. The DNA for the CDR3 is TGTGCCTGGAGCCCGGGAGTGGAGACAGATACGCAGTATTTT. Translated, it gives CAWSPGVETDTQYF.

The CDR3 loop is CASRVTSENIQYF. The CDR3 DNA reads TGTGCCAGCAGAGTCACGAGTGAAAACATTCAGTACTTC. The rearrangement uses TRBV28 and TRBJ2-4; D is uncertain. The germline CDR1 and CDR2 sequences are MDHEN and SYDVKM. Trimming removed 6 bases from V and 5 bases from J, with 11 bases in between. The CDR3 runs to 13 residues.

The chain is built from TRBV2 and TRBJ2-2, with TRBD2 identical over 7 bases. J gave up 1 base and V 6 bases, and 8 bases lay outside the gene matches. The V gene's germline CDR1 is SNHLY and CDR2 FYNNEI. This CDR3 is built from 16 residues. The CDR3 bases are TGTGCCAGCAGCCGTCTAGCGGTCATGAACACCGGGGAGCTGTTTTTT. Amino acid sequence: CASSRLAVMNTGELFF.